The 5 T cell receptor beta chains reported below all come from one sample, sequenced in a study of cytotoxic CD8 clonotypes in ibrutinib-treated CLL. Clones were sequenced by immunoSEQ multiplex PCR, and TCRdb holds only the in-frame ones, with some missing. The data contain tens of thousands of clones, roughly two thirds of them singletons. The material sequenced was PBMCs, taken at disease progression, from a patient treated with ibrutinib. These receptors were taken from a human donor with chronic lymphocytic leukemia.

This clone was seen a few times. The chain is built from TRBV6-1 and TRBJ2-2; the match to TRBD1 covers 8 bases. CDR1 and CDR2 (germline): MNHNS, SASEGT. V shed 0 bases and J 4 bases; nucleotides not matched to a gene: 10. This CDR3 contains 18 residues. CDR3 in amino acids: CASSEAGTGRAGTGELFF. CDR3 DNA: TGTGCCAGCAGTGAAGCAGGGACAGGCCGGGCGGGCACCGGGGAGCTGTTTTTT.

This chain joins TRBV19 and TRBJ1-1, with 10 bases aligning to TRBD1. The CDR3 spans 16 residues. The germline gives CDR1 LNHDA, CDR2 SQIVND (reference sequence). V gave up 5 bases and J gave up 3 bases; unmatched junction bases: 9. The CDR3 spells CASSPDRGVFDTEAFF. In nucleotides, the CDR3 is TGTGCCAGTAGTCCGGACAGGGGGGTTTTCGACACTGAAGCTTTCTTT.

The chain couples TRBV11-3 to TRBJ1-6; no firm D call. The CDR3 is made up of 16 amino acids. In germline, CDR1 is SGHNT, CDR2 YENEEA. V was cut by 2 bases and J by 2 bases, with 10 bases left in between. The CDR3 sequence is CASSLYRNTYNSPLHF. For the CDR3, the DNA is TGTGCCAGCAGCTTATACAGAAATACCTATAATTCACCCCTCCACTTT.

This chain joins TRBV9 and TRBJ2-1, with 11 bases that match TRBD2. The length of the CDR3 is 14 residues. V shed 4 bases and J 8 bases; nucleotides not matched to a gene: 5. The germline gives CDR1 SGDLS, CDR2 YYNGEE. This CDR3 is CASSPGLAVDEQFF. For the CDR3, the DNA is TGTGCCAGCAGCCCGGGACTAGCGGTGGATGAGCAGTTCTTC.

The chain has TRBV27 and TRBJ2-7; 11 bases are a match to TRBD1. Losses at the gene ends were 2 bases for V and 7 bases for J; bases not matched to a gene: 4. Per the germline V gene, CDR1 is MNHEY and CDR2 is SMNVEV (reference sequence). The CDR3 length is 14 residues. CDR3 in amino acids: CASSLGTGGWEQYF. The CDR3 bases are TGTGCCAGCAGTTTAGGGACAGGGGGTTGGGAGCAGTACTTC.